These 14 T cell receptor beta chains were all obtained from the same sample, sequenced in a study of cytomegalovirus exposure and HLA in healthy donors. Both 60 Vbeta primers and 13 Jbeta primers went into the PCR. Profiling relied on immunoSEQ multiplex PCR, and the TCRdb table lists in-frame clones only, not all of them. The sample table sets out 100,000 or so clones. Sequenced material: PBMCs. These receptors all stem from a woman in her 30s in good health and CMV-seronegative.

This sequence joins TRBV6-1 and TRBJ2-7; tentative D call: TRBD2 (5 bases). The CDR3 has 15 residues. CDR1 MNHNS and CDR2 SASEGT come from the germline V gene. V lost 3 bases and J 0 bases, leaving 12 bases between the germline ends. CDR3 sequence reads: CASSDESGGSYEQYF. CDR3 nucleotide sequence: TGTGCCAGCAGTGATGAAAGCGGAGGCTCCTACGAGCAGTACTTC.

The chain is built from TRBV18 and TRBJ1-5; 7 bases line up with TRBD1. The CDR3 totals 17 residues. Germline V CDR1 and CDR2: KGHSH, LQKENI. V lost 4 bases to trimming and J lost 1 base; unmatched junction nucleotides: 10. This CDR3 reads CASSLRGGRGSNQPQHF. DNA for the CDR3: TGTGCCAGCTCACTTCGAGGGGGCCGTGGAAGCAATCAGCCCCAGCATTTT.

The V gene is TRBV5-6, the J gene TRBJ2-7; tentatively, D is TRBD1 (6 bases). The CDR3 runs 14 residues. Per germline, CDR1 SGHDT and CDR2 YYEEEE. V was shortened by 0 bases and J by 5 bases, with 12 bases between the two germline ends. The CDR3 DNA reads as TGTGCCAGCAGCTTGGTCCCAGGGGTGCACGAGCAGTACTTC. It is translated as CASSLVPGVHEQYF.

The rearrangement joins TRBV6-6 to TRBJ2-1, with 14 bases identical to TRBD2. This CDR3 comprises 15 residues. V dropped 4 bases and J dropped 6; count of bases not matched to a gene: 2. CDR1 is MNHNY and CDR2 is SVGAGI in the germline V gene (reference sequence). CDR3 amino acids: CASSSGTSGGNEQFF. For the CDR3, the DNA is TGTGCCAGCAGTTCCGGGACTAGCGGGGGCAATGAGCAGTTCTTC.

This chain connects TRBV18 to TRBJ1-4, with TRBD1 identical over 8 bases. The ends lost 4 bases at V and 8 bases at J; junction bases unmatched: 9. Germline CDR1 and CDR2: KGHSH and LQKENI. This CDR3 has 15 residues. CDR3 residues: CASSQRPGGEEKLFF. DNA for the CDR3: TGTGCCAGCTCACAACGGCCAGGGGGCGAGGAAAAACTGTTTTTT. The variable domain in full, completed from reference TRBV18 and TRBJ1-4, reads NAGVMQNPRHLVRRRGQEARLRCSPMKGHSHVYWYRQLPEEGLKFMVYLQKENIIDESGMPKERFSAEFPKEGPSILRIQQVVRGDSAAYFCASSQRPGGEEKLFFGSGTQLSVL.

V usage is TRBV6-1 and J usage is TRBJ1-4; no clear D. This CDR3 contains 15 residues. Germline V lookup: CDR1 MNHNS, CDR2 SASEGT. V lost 2 bases and J 8 bases, leaving 15 bases between the germline ends. Written as DNA, the CDR3 is TGTGCCAGCAGTGAATTCTGGGCCCAAGTGGAAAAACTGTTTTTT. This codes for CASSEFWAQVEKLFF.

The rearrangement joins TRBV27 to TRBJ2-5, with 12 bases identical to TRBD2. The V gene end was trimmed by 3 bases and the J gene end by 5 bases; junction bases not matched to a gene: 16. The CDR3 loop spans 19 amino acids. Per the germline V gene, CDR1 is MNHEY and CDR2 is SMNVEV (reference sequence). The CDR3 protein is CASSFVTSGGYHTPETQYF. As DNA, the CDR3 is TGTGCCAGCAGTTTCGTAACTAGCGGGGGGTACCACACCCCGGAGACCCAGTACTTC.

The DNA for the CDR3 is TGTGCCAGCAGTTACTCTCGAACAGGGGGTGACACTGAAGCTTTCTTT. Translation gives CASSYSRTGGDTEAFF. V gene TRBV6-6 combines with J gene TRBJ1-1, with TRBD1 matching 8 bases. This CDR3 region has 16 residues. With V trimmed by 0 bases and J by 3 bases, 6 bases remained unmatched. CDR1 and CDR2 (germline): MNHNY, SVGAGI (reference sequence).

The V call is TRBV5-8, the J call TRBJ2-5; 13 bases map to TRBD2. The germline V gene encodes CDR1 SGHTS and CDR2 YDEGEE. V dropped 4 bases and J dropped 5; count of bases not matched to a gene: 11. The CDR3 loop spans 17 amino acids. CDR3 amino acids: CASSRGLAGTLVETQYF. DNA for the CDR3: TGTGCCAGCAGCAGGGGACTAGCGGGGACCCTGGTGGAGACCCAGTACTTC.

The J gene is TRBJ2-3, the V gene TRBV5-4, with 8 bases aligning to TRBD2. Trimming removed 1 base from V and 4 bases from J; junction bases left unmatched: 2. The CDR3 spans 14 residues. From germline, CDR1 is SGHNT and CDR2 YYREEE (reference sequence). CDR3 in DNA: TGTGCCAGCAGCTTGACTAGCGGCGCAGATACGCAGTATTTT. Encoded protein: CASSLTSGADTQYF.

The chain employs TRBV10-3 and TRBJ2-7; 7 bases are shared with TRBD2. CDR1 is ENHRY, CDR2 SYGVKD, per germline. The length of the CDR3 is 13 residues. V gave up 0 bases and J gave up 5 bases; unmatched junction bases: 1. The chain's CDR3 is CAISESGGNEQYF. In nucleotides, the CDR3 is TGTGCCATCAGTGAGTCGGGAGGGAACGAGCAGTACTTC.

This rearrangement joins TRBV28 to TRBJ2-1; D ambiguous. CDR1 is MDHEN, CDR2 SYDVKM, per germline. CDR3 length: 15 amino acids. The V and J ends lost 2 bases and 5 bases respectively, with 13 bases between them. In DNA form, the CDR3 reads TGTGCCAGCAGTTTAGGGCCCACATACAACAATGAGCAGTTCTTC. This sequence encodes CASSLGPTYNNEQFF.

The J gene is TRBJ1-6, the V gene TRBV6-5; 8 positions agree with TRBD1. In germline, CDR1 is MNHEY, CDR2 SVGAGI. The length of the CDR3 is 14 residues. With 5 bases clipped from V and 8 bases from J, the junction kept 5 bases outside the gene matches. As DNA, the CDR3 is TGTGCCAGCAGTCGGACAGGGCCCCATTCACCCCTCCACTTT. It yields the protein CASSRTGPHSPLHF.

The gene calls are TRBV5-6 and TRBJ1-1; no reliable D call. The length of the CDR3 is 11 residues. CDR1 is SGHDT and CDR2 is YYEEEE in the germline V gene. Trimming took off 4 bases at V and 4 bases at J, with 5 bases between the two ends. CDR3 residues: CASSGLTEAFF. As DNA, the CDR3 is TGTGCCAGCAGCGGCCTCACTGAAGCTTTCTTT.